The next 25 T cell receptor beta chains were all read from a single sample in a study of blood T cells in healthy people across ages. A J-beta primer mix and a sample-barcoded 5' primer were used in a second PCR of roughly 7 to 12 cycles. TCRdb passed the 5' RACE reads through MiXCR, listing each CDR3 protein once. The sample consists of about 1 million distinct CDR3 sequences, 35% to 50% of them appearing once. Sequencing was done on a sample of blood. These receptor sequences come from a woman aged 55-75 years in good health.

Of note for this clonotype: Germline and junction disagree at one end, which may indicate a read error. This chain joins TRBV4-1 and TRBJ2-7; weak D call: TRBD2 (5 bases). This CDR3 region has 16 residues. In germline, CDR1 is MGHRA, CDR2 YSYEKL. DNA of the CDR3: TGCGCCAGCAGCCAACGGGAAGGTCTCGGCTCCGACGAGCAGTACTTC. It translates to CASSQREGLGSDEQYF.

This sequence joins TRBV5-1 and TRBJ2-7; D is perhaps TRBD1 (6 bases). The V end lost 0 bases, the J end lost 3 bases, and 16 bases lay between the germline ends. Germline V gene sequence: CDR1 SGHRS, CDR2 YFSETQ. This CDR3 is 16 amino acids long. CDR3 coding DNA: TGCGCCAGCAGCTTGGTGGGGGCCGCGCTTCTCTACGAGCAGTACTTC. Encoded protein: CASSLVGAALLYEQYF.

The V call is TRBV20-1, the J call TRBJ2-7; 10 bases line up with TRBD2. Germline V gene data show CDR1 as DFQATT and CDR2 as SNEGSKA (reference sequence). This CDR3 comprises 15 residues. The V gene end was trimmed by 6 bases and the J gene end by 1 base; junction bases not matched to a gene: 9. This CDR3 reads CSAEAASGSSYEQYF. In DNA, the CDR3 is TGCAGTGCCGAGGCGGCTAGCGGGAGTTCCTACGAGCAGTACTTC.

The rearrangement uses TRBV20-1 and TRBJ2-3, with 10 bases aligning to TRBD2. The junction had 13 bases not matched to a gene; V was cut back by 6 bases and J by 1 base. The CDR3 consists of 17 residues. Germline V gene sequence: CDR1 DFQATT, CDR2 SNEGSKA (reference sequence). The CDR3 nucleotides read TGCAGTGCCCCTGGGCCTCTAGCGGGAGCGGGCACAGATACGCAGTATTTT. Encoded protein: CSAPGPLAGAGTDTQYF.

This clonotype was detected ten times or more. The chain employs TRBV4-2 and TRBJ2-7; TRBD2 matches 8 bases. J gave up 2 bases and V 1 base, and 1 base lay outside the gene matches. Per germline, CDR1 LGHNA and CDR2 YNFKEQ. The CDR3 has 14 amino acids. The CDR3 coding sequence is TGTGCCAGCAGCCAAGCACTAGCGGCCTACGAGCAGTACTTC. It is translated as CASSQALAAYEQYF.

This clonotype was seen more than once but under ten times. The chain couples TRBV6-5 to TRBJ2-5; D is perhaps TRBD1 or TRBD2 (5 bases each). Germline V gene sequence: CDR1 MNHEY, CDR2 SVGAGI. This CDR3 region has 14 residues. The V end lost 8 bases, the J end lost 4 bases, and 17 bases lay between the germline ends. The CDR3 region has the DNA TGTGCCAGCCACGTGGGACCAGGGTTAGAGACCCAGTACTTC. Protein product: CASHVGPGLETQYF.

This clonotype showed up just a few times. The chain has TRBV14 and TRBJ2-3; 8 positions match TRBD2. CDR1 SGHDN and CDR2 FVKESK come from the germline V gene. Trimming at V came to 5 bases and at J to 0 bases, leaving 4 bases not matched to a gene. CDR3 length equals 15 residues. This chain's CDR3 is CASSVAGLSTDTQYF. The CDR3 nucleotides read TGTGCCAGCAGCGTAGCGGGACTAAGCACAGATACGCAGTATTTT.

V gene TRBV6-5 combines with J gene TRBJ2-1, with TRBD2 as a possible D gene (6 bases). Germline V CDR1 and CDR2: MNHEY, SVGAGI. V was trimmed by 4 bases and J by 6 bases, leaving 16 bases between them. CDR3 size: 15 residues. The CDR3 here is CASSSHSGSGNEQFF. CDR3 sequence (DNA): TGTGCCAGCAGTTCCCATAGCGGTTCGGGCAATGAGCAGTTCTTC.

The gene calls are TRBV27 and TRBJ2-6, with no clear D. Germline values: CDR1 MNHEY, CDR2 SMNVEV (reference sequence). CDR3 size: 16 residues. The V end lost 5 bases, the J end lost 1 base, and 12 bases lay between the germline ends. CDR3 coding DNA: TGTGCCAGCAGTGGACCACAGCAATCTGGGGCCAACGTCCTGACTTTC. This translates into CASSGPQQSGANVLTF.

This clonotype has at least ten counts. This chain joins TRBV13 and TRBJ2-4, with TRBD2 matching over 11 bases. The CDR3 runs 14 residues. Losses at the gene ends were 5 bases for V and 13 bases for J; bases not matched to a gene: 10. The germline gives CDR1 PRHDT, CDR2 FYEKMQ (reference sequence). Written as DNA, the CDR3 is TGTGCCAGCAGCAAGCTAGCGGGAGGAGGAGAGCAGTACTTC. It codes for CASSKLAGGGEQYF. Supplemented by reference TRBV13 and TRBJ2-4, the full variable domain reads AAGVIQSPRHLIKEKRETATLKCYPIPRHDTVYWYQQGPGQDPQFLISFYEKMQSDKGSIPDRFSAQQFSDYHSELNMSSLELGDSALYFCASSKLAGGGEQYFGAGTRLSVL.

The chain uses TRBV4-2 and TRBJ2-3; D possibly uses TRBD1 or TRBD2 (5 bases each). The V and J ends lost 1 base and 5 bases respectively, with 19 bases between them. CDR3 length equals 17 residues. The germline V gene has CDR1 LGHNA and CDR2 YNFKEQ. The CDR3 DNA follows: TGTGCCAGCAGCCAAGCCCCGGGGCAGGGAGTTTTAGATACGCAGTATTTT. Translation gives CASSQAPGQGVLDTQYF.

This sequence joins TRBV27 and TRBJ2-4; D gene ambiguous. Germline CDR1 and CDR2: MNHEY and SMNVEV (reference sequence). Trimming cost V 0 bases and J 0 bases, with 6 bases left between them. CDR3 length: 15 residues. The CDR3 DNA is TGTGCCAGCAGTTTATCGTGGGGAGCCAAAAACATTCAGTACTTC. Translation: CASSLSWGAKNIQYF.

This clonotype was detected ten times or more. V is TRBV6-5 and J is TRBJ2-7; 8 bases align to TRBD1. Germline CDR1 MNHEY, CDR2 SVGAGI. Trimming took 5 bases from V and 2 from J; bases not matched to a gene: 5. CDR3 length: 14 residues. CDR3 nucleotides: TGTGCCAGCAGTAGGGACAGGCCACCCTACGAGCAGTACTTC. This encodes CASSRDRPPYEQYF.

The genes are TRBV4-1 and TRBJ1-2; D ambiguous. V was clipped by 8 bases and J by 3 bases, with 22 bases between them. Germline loops: CDR1 MGHRA, CDR2 YSYEKL. This CDR3 is 16 amino acids long. The CDR3, as DNA: TGCGCCAGCCTTCCCCTATTTACGGCCCGGGACTATGGCTACACCTTC. It specifies CASLPLFTARDYGYTF.

The chain has TRBV28 and TRBJ1-2; D not certain. Germline lookup yields CDR1 MDHEN and CDR2 SYDVKM. This CDR3 spans 11 amino acids. The V gene lost 8 bases and the J gene lost 8 bases, with 12 bases spanning the gap. The CDR3 DNA follows: TGTGCCAGCCGCTTAGGGCGCGGCTACACCTTC. Residues: CASRLGRGYTF.

This clonotype was seen a handful of times. J is TRBJ2-5 and V is TRBV10-3, with D possibly matching TRBD2 (5 bases). V shed 8 bases and J shed 6 bases, with 13 bases lying between them. CDR1 and CDR2 from the germline V gene are ENHRY and SYGVKD. The CDR3 is made up of 12 amino acids. In DNA form, the CDR3 reads TGTGCCATCGGACTGCCCGATAAGACCCAGTACTTC. Protein sequence: CAIGLPDKTQYF.

Ten or more counts support this clonotype. The chain combines TRBV29-1 with TRBJ2-3, with D possibly matching TRBD2 (5 bases). Trimming cost V 5 bases and J 6 bases, with 24 bases left between them. Germline CDR1 and CDR2: SQVTM and ANQGSEA. The CDR3 loop spans 16 amino acids. CDR3 residues: CSVPRSIMRGLDTQYF. In DNA form, the CDR3 reads TGCAGCGTTCCCAGAAGTATTATGAGAGGGCTGGATACGCAGTATTTT.

This clonotype was seen a few times. The chain is built from TRBV5-1 and TRBJ2-1, with D maybe TRBD2 (8 bases). Per germline, CDR1 SGHRS and CDR2 YFSETQ. V lost 6 bases and J 2 bases, leaving 12 bases between the germline ends. The CDR3 loop spans 14 amino acids. CDR3 region: CASTGGGTYNEQFF. CDR3 DNA: TGCGCCAGCACGGGAGGGGGCACCTACAATGAGCAGTTCTTC.

The chain is built from TRBV12-3 or TRBV12-4 and TRBJ1-5; D is unclear. Deletions cut 6 bases from V and 6 bases from J, with 15 bases between. This CDR3 has 14 amino acids. In nucleotides, the CDR3 is TGTGCCAGCAGCTTGGCCCAGGTCGGTCAGCCCCAGCATTTT. Translating it yields CASSLAQVGQPQHF.

A word on this clonotype: The junction departs from the called germline gene at one end, perhaps through a read error. The V gene is TRBV5-1, the J gene TRBJ2-4; 15 bases align to TRBD2. With the DNA end fitting TRBJ2-7 better, the J assignment may be wrong. Germline V gene data show CDR1 as SGHRS and CDR2 as YFSETQ. This CDR3 contains 20 residues. In nucleotides, the CDR3 is TGTGCCAGCAGCTTGACCCTTCCGGGACTAGCGGGAGGTTACTCCTACGAGCAGTACTTC. This sequence encodes CASSLTLPGLAGGYSYEQYF.

The rearrangement joins TRBV5-1 to TRBJ2-1; D remains ambiguous. This CDR3 is 15 amino acids long. Looked up from germline, CDR1 is SGHRS and CDR2 is YFSETQ. V lost 6 bases, J lost 0 bases, and 13 bases lay in between. This CDR3 is CASTALQSSYNEQFF. CDR3 nucleotide sequence: TGCGCCAGCACAGCACTACAGAGCTCCTACAATGAGCAGTTCTTC.

The chain employs TRBV27 and TRBJ1-2, with D perhaps TRBD1 (5 bases). The V and J ends lost 3 bases and 7 bases respectively, with 18 bases between them. CDR3 size: 15 residues. CDR1 is MNHEY, CDR2 SMNVEV, per germline (reference sequence). The CDR3: CASSFTQDPGGGYTF. The CDR3 nucleotides read TGTGCCAGCAGTTTCACACAGGACCCCGGTGGTGGCTACACCTTC.

CDR3 in amino acids: CASSRIGEQFF. Written as DNA, the CDR3 is TGTGCCAGCTCCCGAATCGGTGAGCAGTTCTTC. V and J are TRBV12-3 or TRBV12-4 and TRBJ2-1, with D unresolved. The CDR3 has 11 amino acids. Deletions cut 8 bases from V and 9 bases from J, with 11 bases between.

This clonotype was recorded once. The chain is built from TRBV20-1 and TRBJ2-1; D is undetermined. The CDR3 totals 15 residues. V dropped 5 bases and J dropped 0 bases, with 14 bases sitting between them. CDR1 is DFQATT, CDR2 SNEGSKA, per germline (reference sequence). The CDR3 sequence is CSASRTWGSYNEQFF. The CDR3 nucleotides are TGCAGTGCTTCCCGGACCTGGGGCTCCTACAATGAGCAGTTCTTC.

This clonotype was recorded a few times. The chain is built from TRBV30 and TRBJ1-2; D remains unclear. Germline V gene lookup returns CDR1 GTSNPN and CDR2 SVGIG (reference sequence). Trimming stripped 2 bases from V and 4 bases from J, with 14 bases between. The CDR3 has 14 amino acids. This CDR3 reads CAWSRVLQSYGYTF. CDR3 coding DNA: TGTGCCTGGAGTAGGGTCCTCCAGTCCTATGGCTACACCTTC.